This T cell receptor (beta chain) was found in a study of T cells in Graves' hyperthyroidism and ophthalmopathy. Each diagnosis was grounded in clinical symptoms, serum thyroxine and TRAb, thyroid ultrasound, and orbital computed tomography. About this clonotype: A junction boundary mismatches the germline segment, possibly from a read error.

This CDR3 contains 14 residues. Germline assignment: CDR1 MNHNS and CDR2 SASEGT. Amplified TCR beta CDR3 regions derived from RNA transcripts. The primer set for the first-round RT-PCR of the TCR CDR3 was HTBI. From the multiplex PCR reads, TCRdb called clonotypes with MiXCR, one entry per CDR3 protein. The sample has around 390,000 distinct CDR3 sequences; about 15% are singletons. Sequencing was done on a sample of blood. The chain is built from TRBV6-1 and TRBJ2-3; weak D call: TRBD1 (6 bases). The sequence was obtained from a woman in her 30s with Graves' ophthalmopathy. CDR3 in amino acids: CASIENGQPIKQYF. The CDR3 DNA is TGTGCCAGCATTGAAAACGGACAGCCGATAAAGCAGTATTTT.